The TCR beta chain described here comes from a study of beta chain features in type 1 diabetes. This clone was picked up a small number of times. Its antigen remains unknown. The authors reverse transcribed all of the isolated RNA, so sequencing captured expressed TCRB transcripts. Only in-frame clones appear in the TCRdb table, and some are missing; sequencing was by immunoSEQ multiplex PCR. The table has about 270,000 clones, 14% seen once; the top ten hold about 0.015%. Overall study results and limits: When Type 1 diabetes patients were examined, their TCRB CDR3s proved moderately but significantly shorter in all four CD4+ subsets. Any PCR bias toward short templates would affect both groups alike.

Germline loops: CDR1 ENHRY, CDR2 SYGVKD. This CDR3 is built from 14 residues. Trimming took off 4 bases at V and 3 bases at J, with 10 bases between the two ends. This chain links TRBV10-3 with TRBJ1-5; possibly TRBD1 for D (5 bases). This clonotype was obtained from a man aged 25-45 years with type 1 diabetes. Material: naive CD4+ T cells from blood. Here the CDR3 reads CAISGSGANQPQHF. The DNA of the CDR3 is TGTGCCATCAGTGGCAGCGGGGCCAATCAGCCCCAGCATTTT.